This T cell receptor (beta chain) originates from a study of T cell repertoires in cytomegalovirus infection. In the study overall: CMV infection and matching HLA type were both indicated by public TCR beta signatures. Points from the study as a whole: The ex vivo response was dominated by HLA-C-restricted CMV-specific TCR beta clonotypes.

TCRdb processed the reads anew with MiXCR; each CDR3 protein has one entry. The table has under 600,000 distinct CDR3 sequences, about 15% seen once. Germline V CDR1 and CDR2: SEHNR, FQNEAQ (reference sequence). V lost 5 bases and J 6 bases, leaving 11 bases between the germline ends. The CDR3 loop spans 12 amino acids. In its sample, this clonotype was seen many times. The antigen is undetermined. V and J are TRBV7-9 and TRBJ2-7, with D unclear. The source of this sequence is a human donor in good health (CMV status not recorded). Some clones in this sample may be carry-over from other donors' samples. Sequencing used CD8+ T cells from PBMCs. In nucleotides, the CDR3 is TGTGCCAGCAGCCCCCTAGAGCGCGAGCAGTACTTC. Residues: CASSPLEREQYF.